A single sample gave rise to the 28 T cell receptor beta chains below, sequenced in a study of technical replicates of blood from a few donors. The assay was immunoSEQ multiplex PCR, and TCRdb's table has in-frame clones only and misses some. The table records under 65,000 clones, around 96% of them present only once. The sequencing sample was made of T cells isolated from PBMCs. These receptors were taken from a human donor in good health.

The CDR3 sequence is CASSAGFGLAGYEQYF. DNA for the CDR3: TGTGCCAGCAGTGCCGGGTTCGGGCTAGCGGGATACGAGCAGTACTTC. The chain couples TRBV6-1 to TRBJ2-7; TRBD2 matches at 9 bases. Germline V gene sequence: CDR1 MNHNS, CDR2 SASEGT. With V trimmed by 4 bases and J by 4 bases, 11 bases remained unmatched. The CDR3 is 16 amino acids.

This chain links TRBV9 with TRBJ2-7; D might be TRBD2 (5 bases). This CDR3 has 15 residues. Germline V CDR1 and CDR2: SGDLS, YYNGEE. V was pared by 0 bases and J by 1 base, with 11 bases between. The CDR3 DNA reads TGTGCCAGCAGCGTAGACCAGCGGCAATCCTACGAGCAGTACTTC. This sequence encodes CASSVDQRQSYEQYF.

This chain joins TRBV19 and TRBJ2-6; D is perhaps TRBD2 (5 bases). The CDR3 is 16 residues long. Trimming took off 7 bases at V and 0 bases at J, with 13 bases between the two ends. Per the germline V gene, CDR1 is LNHDA and CDR2 is SQIVND (reference sequence). DNA for the CDR3: TGTGCCAGTACTACTAGTCCCCCCTCTGGGGCCAACGTCCTGACTTTC. Translating it yields CASTTSPPSGANVLTF.

J is TRBJ2-3 and V is TRBV9, with 10 nucleotides matching TRBD2. The CDR3 runs 16 residues. Losses at the gene ends were 1 base for V and 0 bases for J; bases not matched to a gene: 2. The germline V gene encodes CDR1 SGDLS and CDR2 YYNGEE. CDR3 residues: CASSVTSGASTDTQYF. The CDR3 DNA is TGTGCCAGCAGCGTAACTAGCGGGGCTAGCACAGATACGCAGTATTTT.

The chain is built from TRBV9 and TRBJ2-2, with D perhaps matching TRBD1 (5 bases). The length of the CDR3 is 19 residues. The germline V gene encodes CDR1 SGDLS and CDR2 YYNGEE. The ends were cut back, 0 bases at V and 1 base at J, with 19 bases in the middle. The CDR3: CASSVEAWLGAGNTGELFF. CDR3 coding DNA: TGTGCCAGCAGCGTAGAGGCTTGGTTAGGGGCAGGGAACACCGGGGAGCTGTTTTTT.

The chain is built from TRBV11-2 and TRBJ2-7; 8 bases map to TRBD2. This CDR3 spans 13 amino acids. Germline trimming cut 2 bases from V and 4 bases from J; bases unmatched to any gene: 1. Looked up from germline, CDR1 is SGHAT and CDR2 is FQNNGV. CDR3 sequence: CASSLSGSYEQYF. In DNA form, the CDR3 reads TGTGCCAGCAGCTTAAGCGGGAGTTACGAGCAGTACTTC. Together with reference TRBV11-2 and TRBJ2-7, the CDR3 gives the full variable domain: EAGVAQSPRYKIIEKRQSVAFWCNPISGHATLYWYQQILGQGPKLLIQFQNNGVVDDSQLPKDRFSAERLKGVDSTLKIQPAKLEDSAVYLCASSLSGSYEQYFGPGTRLTVT.

The chain couples TRBV25-1 to TRBJ1-5, with D possibly being TRBD1 (6 bases). Germline V gene data show CDR1 as MGHDK and CDR2 as SYGVNS. V lost 4 bases and J lost 5, with 12 bases in between. CDR3 length: 14 residues. The CDR3 sequence is CASSVGGGYQPQHF. The CDR3, as DNA: TGTGCCAGCAGTGTAGGGGGGGGGTATCAGCCCCAGCATTTT.

The chain links TRBV29-1 to TRBJ1-1; no reliable D call. CDR3 size: 13 residues. With 6 bases removed from V and 2 bases from J, the gap between germline ends came to 13 bases. Per germline, CDR1 SQVTM and CDR2 ANQGSEA. The chain's CDR3 is CSVDSQVNTEAFF. The CDR3 region has the DNA TGCAGCGTCGATAGTCAGGTTAACACTGAAGCTTTCTTT.

V and J are TRBV4-1 and TRBJ1-2; tentative D call: TRBD1 (6 bases). The CDR3 has 14 residues. The germline V and J ends were trimmed by 1 base and 8 bases, with 14 bases remaining between them. Germline loops: CDR1 MGHRA, CDR2 YSYEKL. The DNA of the CDR3 is TGCGCCAGCAGCCAAGTTACAGGGATTCAAGGCTACACCTTC. This sequence encodes CASSQVTGIQGYTF.

This rearrangement joins TRBV7-6 to TRBJ1-2, with D possibly matching TRBD1 (5 bases). The CDR3 has 13 residues. V lost 4 bases and J 6 bases, leaving 12 bases between the germline ends. The germline CDR1 and CDR2 sequences are SGHVS and FNYEAQ. The CDR3 coding sequence is TGTGCCAGCAGCTCCCTGGGGGGGGATGGCTACACCTTC. This encodes CASSSLGGDGYTF.

The chain joins TRBV18 to TRBJ2-5; 11 nucleotides agree with TRBD2. CDR1 is KGHSH and CDR2 is LQKENI in the germline V gene. The CDR3 length is 16 residues. J was trimmed by 4 bases and V by 3 bases; bases with no gene match: 7. The CDR3 bases are TGTGCCAGCTCACCCCGTACTAGCGGGAGCGGAGAGACCCAGTACTTC. Amino acids: CASSPRTSGSGETQYF.

V usage is TRBV20-1 and J usage is TRBJ1-2, with a weak D call TRBD1 (6 bases). V shed 6 bases and J shed 12 bases, with 17 bases lying between them. Germline V gene lookup returns CDR1 DFQATT and CDR2 SNEGSKA (reference sequence). The CDR3 is 11 amino acids. The CDR3 sequence is CSARGAGADTF. CDR3 coding DNA: TGCAGTGCCCGAGGGGCGGGGGCGGACACCTTC.

This sequence joins TRBV30 and TRBJ2-3; D perhaps matches TRBD2 (5 bases). The CDR3 is 14 residues long. The germline V gene has CDR1 GTSNPN and CDR2 SVGIG (reference sequence). Trimming pared 2 bases from V and 0 bases from J, leaving 9 bases between. In DNA form, the CDR3 reads TGTGCCTGGAGTCGAGGGCCTAGCACAGATACGCAGTATTTT. Amino acids: CAWSRGPSTDTQYF.

The chain links TRBV28 to TRBJ1-2, with 7 bases lining up with TRBD1. The V gene end was trimmed by 3 bases and the J gene end by 2 bases; junction bases not matched to a gene: 3. The CDR3 loop spans 14 amino acids. The germline V gene has CDR1 MDHEN and CDR2 SYDVKM. CDR3 residues: CASSFGTENYGYTF. The CDR3 DNA is TGTGCCAGCAGTTTCGGGACAGAAAACTATGGCTACACCTTC.

V is TRBV18 and J is TRBJ1-5; perhaps TRBD1 as D (6 bases). From germline, CDR1 is KGHSH and CDR2 LQKENI. The CDR3 runs 15 residues. The V gene lost 2 bases and the J gene lost 1 base, with 9 bases spanning the gap. The CDR3 nucleotides read TGTGCCAGCTCACCAGGGGGGGGCAGCAATCAGCCCCAGCATTTT. Residues: CASSPGGGSNQPQHF.

The chain has TRBV30 and TRBJ2-5; 8 bases are a match to TRBD2. This CDR3 comprises 11 residues. J was trimmed by 5 bases and V by 5 bases; bases with no gene match: 1. CDR1 is GTSNPN and CDR2 is SVGIG in the germline V gene (reference sequence). The CDR3 here is CAWGTRETQYF. CDR3 nucleotide sequence: TGTGCCTGGGGGACTAGGGAGACCCAGTACTTC.

The genes are TRBV2 and TRBJ1-2; 8 bases align to TRBD1. The germline V gene has CDR1 SNHLY and CDR2 FYNNEI. Trimming took 0 bases from V and 7 from J; bases not matched to a gene: 7. This CDR3 spans 15 amino acids. This chain's CDR3 is CASSEAHRTGFGYTF. CDR3 in DNA: TGTGCCAGCAGTGAAGCGCATAGGACAGGGTTTGGCTACACCTTC. The full variable domain, in which reference TRBV2 and TRBJ1-2 provide the parts outside the CDR3, is EPEVTQTPSHQVTQMGQEVILRCVPISNHLYFYWYRQILGQKVEFLVSFYNNEISEKSEIFDDQFSVERPDGSNFTLKIRSTKLEDSAMYFCASSEAHRTGFGYTFGSGTRLTVV.

This chain uses TRBV7-8 with TRBJ1-1, with D perhaps TRBD1 (6 bases). This CDR3 contains 15 residues. With 3 bases removed from V and 4 bases from J, the gap between germline ends came to 15 bases. Looked up from germline, CDR1 is SGHVS and CDR2 is FQNEAQ. CDR3 sequence (DNA): TGTGCCAGCAGCTTTAAAGGAACAGGGAGCACTGAAGCTTTCTTT. Translating it yields CASSFKGTGSTEAFF.

The chain carries TRBV9 and TRBJ2-7; 8 bases fit TRBD2. The V gene's germline CDR1 is SGDLS and CDR2 YYNGEE. Losses at the gene ends were 0 bases for V and 3 bases for J; bases not matched to a gene: 5. The CDR3 extends over 15 amino acids. This CDR3 is CASSVGVAGGYEQYF. The CDR3 DNA reads TGTGCCAGCAGCGTAGGGGTGGCGGGGGGCTACGAGCAGTACTTC.

The chain combines TRBV4-1 with TRBJ1-2, with a weak D call TRBD1 (6 bases). The CDR3 has 13 amino acids. V lost 3 bases and J 6 bases, leaving 11 bases between the germline ends. CDR1 and CDR2 (germline): MGHRA, YSYEKL. This chain's CDR3 is CASSHSGADGYTF. The DNA of the CDR3 is TGCGCCAGCAGCCACTCAGGGGCCGATGGCTACACCTTC.

The gene calls are TRBV27 and TRBJ1-1, with 9 bases matching TRBD1. Looked up from germline, CDR1 is MNHEY and CDR2 is SMNVEV (reference sequence). The ends lost 3 bases at V and 11 bases at J; junction bases unmatched: 7. This CDR3 region has 13 residues. The CDR3 coding sequence is TGTGCCAGCAGTTTTAACAGGGGGCGTTGGGCTTTCTTT. Its translation: CASSFNRGRWAFF.

The chain joins TRBV9 to TRBJ2-1; 10 nucleotides agree with TRBD2. The CDR3 spans 12 residues. The germline CDR1 and CDR2 sequences are SGDLS and YYNGEE. V lost 4 bases and J lost 15; bases outside the gene matches: 7. For the CDR3, the DNA is TGTGCCAGCAGCCCTAGCGGGAGATTCCTGTTCTTC. Amino acid sequence: CASSPSGRFLFF.

The J gene is TRBJ2-2, the V gene TRBV29-1; the match to TRBD1 covers 7 bases. This CDR3 contains 14 residues. Trimming removed 2 bases from V and 4 bases from J; junction bases left unmatched: 4. Germline lookup yields CDR1 SQVTM and CDR2 ANQGSEA. CDR3 region: CSVETGARTGELFF. The CDR3 region has the DNA TGCAGCGTTGAAACAGGGGCCCGCACCGGGGAGCTGTTTTTT.

The gene calls are TRBV9 and TRBJ1-3; D remains ambiguous. Looked up from germline, CDR1 is SGDLS and CDR2 is YYNGEE. Trimming cost V 4 bases and J 0 bases, with 17 bases left between them. There are 17 residues in the CDR3. The chain's CDR3 is CASSPSGLTGSGNTIYF. The CDR3 DNA reads TGTGCCAGCAGCCCCTCAGGACTTACTGGCTCTGGAAACACCATATATTTT.

The chain links TRBV2 to TRBJ2-3, with D possibly being TRBD1 (6 bases). The CDR3 spans 13 residues. The V and J ends lost 6 bases and 4 bases respectively, with 11 bases between them. The germline V gene has CDR1 SNHLY and CDR2 FYNNEI. The CDR3 DNA reads as TGTGCCAGCAGCGAGACAGGCCCAGATACGCAGTATTTT. As protein: CASSETGPDTQYF. Drawing the rest from reference TRBV2 and TRBJ2-3, the complete variable domain is EPEVTQTPSHQVTQMGQEVILRCVPISNHLYFYWYRQILGQKVEFLVSFYNNEISEKSEIFDDQFSVERPDGSNFTLKIRSTKLEDSAMYFCASSETGPDTQYFGPGTRLTVL.

This chain joins TRBV6-1 and TRBJ1-2; 8 bases align to TRBD1. The germline CDR1 and CDR2 sequences are MNHNS and SASEGT. This CDR3 has 12 residues. The V segment lost 7 bases and the J segment 7 bases; nucleotides outside the gene matches: 5. This chain's CDR3 is CASTQGALGYTF. The CDR3 nucleotides are TGTGCCAGCACCCAGGGGGCGCTTGGCTACACCTTC.

The V and J genes are TRBV5-1 and TRBJ2-3; TRBD2 agrees at 10 bases. CDR1 is SGHRS and CDR2 is YFSETQ in the germline V gene. V was pared by 0 bases and J by 4 bases, with 8 bases of the junction left unmatched. CDR3 length equals 17 residues. The CDR3 sequence: CASSLAGLAGAADTQYF. The CDR3 DNA follows: TGCGCCAGCAGCTTGGCCGGGCTAGCGGGAGCTGCAGATACGCAGTATTTT.

The V and J genes are TRBV5-4 and TRBJ2-3, with D possibly being TRBD2 (5 bases). This CDR3 comprises 12 residues. V gave up 6 bases and J gave up 6 bases, with 11 bases separating them. In germline, CDR1 is SGHNT, CDR2 YYREEE (reference sequence). CDR3 nucleotides: TGTGCCAGCACCAAGACGGGGGATACGCAGTATTTT. Translating gives CASTKTGDTQYF.